This T cell receptor beta chain was sequenced during a study of early T cells in non-severe SARS-CoV-2 infection. Study-wide context: RNA in bulk from unsorted whole blood was sequenced, and chains were unpaired. Regarding the study as a whole: VDJdb matching favored anti-spike CD8 responses, missing private and CD4 specificities.

This clonotype has a count of ten or more. Its antigen is still unknown. The CDR3 length is 13 residues. CDR1 and CDR2 from the germline V gene are SNHLY and FYNNEI. Trimming took 7 bases from V and 2 from J, leaving 8 bases between them. Individual cDNA molecules were tagged with unique molecular identifiers, the study reported. TCRdb re-derived calls from the 5' RACE reads in MiXCR, one entry per CDR3 protein. The sample includes tens of thousands of distinct CDR3 sequences, about 10% of them seen just once. The material was whole blood, obtained at baseline. The J gene is TRBJ2-2, the V gene TRBV2, with D possibly TRBD2 on 5 matching bases. The source is an adult who was a healthcare worker with PCR-confirmed SARS-CoV-2 infection or an uninfected control (not recorded which). The chain's CDR3 is CASKAENTGELFF. The CDR3 DNA sequence: TGTGCCAGCAAAGCGGAAAACACCGGGGAGCTGTTTTTT.